This T cell receptor (beta chain) was found in a study of blood T cell repertoires in COVID-19. In the original analysis: By means of reference gene primer amplification, nucleated cell counts were estimated. Assay used: immunoSEQ multiplex PCR; TCRdb lists only in-frame clones, some missing. V, J and clone size derive from that table, while D and trimming were established from the DNA sequence. The table has approximately 200,000 clones, around 82% seen once; the top ten hold approximately 12%. Residents of about two dozen US areas, aged about 18 to 95 years, made up the participants. Self-reported history from a screening survey and questionnaire set each donor's cohort. For recovered donors of Cohort 3, there were two negative PCRs, clearance, or symptom resolution. The length of the CDR3 is 15 residues. V was trimmed by 5 bases and J by 4 bases, leaving 17 bases between them. Germline assignment: CDR1 SGHTA and CDR2 FQGNSA.

The V and J genes are TRBV7-2 and TRBJ1-2; a possible D gene is TRBD1 (5 bases). This clonotype was obtained from a middle-aged man who had recovered from COVID-19. Sequencing was done on a sample of PBMCs or T cells enriched from blood (not recorded which). This chain's CDR3 is CASSGPRGEAYGYTF. The CDR3 region has the DNA TGTGCCAGCAGCGGACCGCGGGGGGAAGCCTATGGCTACACCTTC.